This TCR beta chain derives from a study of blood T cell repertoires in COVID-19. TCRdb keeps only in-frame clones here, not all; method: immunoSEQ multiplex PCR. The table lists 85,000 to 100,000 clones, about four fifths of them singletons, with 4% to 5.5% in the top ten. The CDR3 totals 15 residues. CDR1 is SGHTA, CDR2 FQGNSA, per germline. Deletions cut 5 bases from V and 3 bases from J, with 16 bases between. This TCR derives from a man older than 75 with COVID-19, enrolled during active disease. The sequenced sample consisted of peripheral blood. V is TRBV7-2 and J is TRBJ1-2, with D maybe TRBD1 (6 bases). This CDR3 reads CASSKAGAADYGYTF. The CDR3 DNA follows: TGTGCCAGCAGCAAAGCAGGGGCAGCGGACTATGGCTACACCTTC.